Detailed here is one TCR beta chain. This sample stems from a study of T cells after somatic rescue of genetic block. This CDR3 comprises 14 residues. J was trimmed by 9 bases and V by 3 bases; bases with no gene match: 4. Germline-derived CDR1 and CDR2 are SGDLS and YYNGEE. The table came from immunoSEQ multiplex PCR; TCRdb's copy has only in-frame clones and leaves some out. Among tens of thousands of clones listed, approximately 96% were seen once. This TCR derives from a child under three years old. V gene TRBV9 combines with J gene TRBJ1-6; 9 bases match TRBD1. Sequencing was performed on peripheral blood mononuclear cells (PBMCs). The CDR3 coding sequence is TGTGCCAGCAGCGACCGGGACAGGGTTTCACCCCTCCACTTT. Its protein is CASSDRDRVSPLHF.